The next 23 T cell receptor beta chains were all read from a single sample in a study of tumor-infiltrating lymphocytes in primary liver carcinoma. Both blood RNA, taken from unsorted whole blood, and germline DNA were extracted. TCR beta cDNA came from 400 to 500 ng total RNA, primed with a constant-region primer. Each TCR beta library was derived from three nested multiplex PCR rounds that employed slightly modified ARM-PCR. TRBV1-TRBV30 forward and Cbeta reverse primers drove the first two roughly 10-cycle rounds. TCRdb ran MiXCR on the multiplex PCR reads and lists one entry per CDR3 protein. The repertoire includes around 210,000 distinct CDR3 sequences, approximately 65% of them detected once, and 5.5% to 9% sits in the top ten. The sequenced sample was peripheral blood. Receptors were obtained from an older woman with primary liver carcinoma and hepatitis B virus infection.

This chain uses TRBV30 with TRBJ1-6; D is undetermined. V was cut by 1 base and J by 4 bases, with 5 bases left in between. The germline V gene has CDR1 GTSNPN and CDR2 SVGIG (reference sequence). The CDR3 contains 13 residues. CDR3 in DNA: TGTGCCTGGAGTGCCGTGTATAATTCACCCCTCCACTTT. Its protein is CAWSAVYNSPLHF. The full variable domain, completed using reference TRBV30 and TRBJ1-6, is SQTIHQWPATLVQPVGSPLSLECTVEGTSNPNLYWYRQAAGRGLQLLFYSVGIGQISSEVPQNLSASRPQDRQFILSSKKLLLSDSGFYLCAWSAVYNSPLHFGNGTRLTVT.

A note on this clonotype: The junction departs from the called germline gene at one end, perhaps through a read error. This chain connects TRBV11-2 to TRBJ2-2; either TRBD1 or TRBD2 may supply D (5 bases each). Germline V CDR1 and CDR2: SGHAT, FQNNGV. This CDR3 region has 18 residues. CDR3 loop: CASSLDKLVARAAGELLF. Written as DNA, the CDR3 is TGTGCCAGCAGCCTAGATAAATTGGTGGCCAGGGCGGCCGGGGAGCTGCTTTTT.

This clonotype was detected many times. The CDR3: CASSIFGTGRPDTQYF. The DNA for the CDR3 is TGCGCCAGCAGCATATTCGGGACAGGGAGGCCAGATACGCAGTATTTT. The chain couples TRBV4-1 to TRBJ2-3, with TRBD1 matching 9 bases. The J segment lost 4 bases and the V segment lost 5 bases, leaving 10 bases of the junction unmatched. The CDR3 spans 16 residues. Germline V gene sequence: CDR1 MGHRA, CDR2 YSYEKL.

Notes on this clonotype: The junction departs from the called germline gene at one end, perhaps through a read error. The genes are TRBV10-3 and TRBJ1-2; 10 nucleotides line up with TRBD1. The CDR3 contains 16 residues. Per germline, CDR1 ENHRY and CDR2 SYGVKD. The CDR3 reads CAICEQDRGPSYGYTF. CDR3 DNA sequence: TGTGCCATCTGTGAGCAAGACAGGGGGCCGAGCTACGGCTACACCTTC.

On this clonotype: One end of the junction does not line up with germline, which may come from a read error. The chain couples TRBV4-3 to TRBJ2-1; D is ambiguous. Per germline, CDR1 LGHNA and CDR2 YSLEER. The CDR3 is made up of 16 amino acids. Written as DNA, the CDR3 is TGCGCCATCAGCCAAGATCCCTACTCAGAATACAATGAGCAGCTCTTC. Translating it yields CAISQDPYSEYNEQLF.

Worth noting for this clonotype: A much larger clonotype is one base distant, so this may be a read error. The CDR3 protein is CAISLGGRDGQGTQYF. CDR3 DNA: TGTGCCATCAGTCTTGGGGGGAGGGACGGCCAAGGGACCCAGTACTTC. The chain employs TRBV10-3 and TRBJ2-5, with TRBD2 matching 7 bases. This CDR3 contains 16 residues. Germline V gives CDR1 ENHRY, CDR2 SYGVKD.

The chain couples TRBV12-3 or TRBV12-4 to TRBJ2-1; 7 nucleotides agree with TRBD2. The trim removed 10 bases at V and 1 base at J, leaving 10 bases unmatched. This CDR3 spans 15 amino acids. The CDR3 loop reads CATRPDGRSYNEQFF. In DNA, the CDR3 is TGTGCCACCAGACCTGACGGGAGGTCCTACAATGAGCAGTTCTTC.

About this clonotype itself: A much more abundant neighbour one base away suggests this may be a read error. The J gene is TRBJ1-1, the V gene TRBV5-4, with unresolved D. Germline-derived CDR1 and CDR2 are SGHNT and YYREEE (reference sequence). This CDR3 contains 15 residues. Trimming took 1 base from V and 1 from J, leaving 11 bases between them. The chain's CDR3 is CASSLYLRRNTEAFF. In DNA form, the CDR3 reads TGTGCCAGCAGCTTGTATCTGAGGAGGAACACTGAAGCTTTCTTT.

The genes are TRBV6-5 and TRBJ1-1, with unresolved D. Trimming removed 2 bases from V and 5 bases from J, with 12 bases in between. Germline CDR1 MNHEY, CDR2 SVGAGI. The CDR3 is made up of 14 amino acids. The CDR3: CASSYQATLTEAFF. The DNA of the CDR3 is TGTGCCAGCAGTTACCAGGCAACGCTGACTGAAGCTTTCTTT.

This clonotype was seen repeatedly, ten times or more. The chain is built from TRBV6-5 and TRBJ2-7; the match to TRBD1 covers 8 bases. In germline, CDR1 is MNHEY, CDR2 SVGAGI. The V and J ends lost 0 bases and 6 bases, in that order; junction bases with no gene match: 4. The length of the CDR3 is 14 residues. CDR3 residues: CASSYSFDRGEQYF. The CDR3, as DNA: TGTGCCAGCAGTTACTCTTTTGACAGGGGCGAGCAGTACTTC.

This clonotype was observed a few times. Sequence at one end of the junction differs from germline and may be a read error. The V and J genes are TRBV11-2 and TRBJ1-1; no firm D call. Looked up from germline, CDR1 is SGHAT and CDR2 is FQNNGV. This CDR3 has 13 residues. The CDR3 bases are TGCGCCAGCAGCTTAGACATGGACACTGAAGCTTTCTTT. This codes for CASSLDMDTEAFF.

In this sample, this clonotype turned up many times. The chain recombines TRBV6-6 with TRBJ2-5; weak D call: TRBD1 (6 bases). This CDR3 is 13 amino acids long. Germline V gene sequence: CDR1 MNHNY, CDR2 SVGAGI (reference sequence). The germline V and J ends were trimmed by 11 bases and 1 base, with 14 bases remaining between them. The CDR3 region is CASRDTLQETQYF. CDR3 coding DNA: TGTGCCTCCCGGGACACTCTCCAAGAGACCCAGTACTTC.

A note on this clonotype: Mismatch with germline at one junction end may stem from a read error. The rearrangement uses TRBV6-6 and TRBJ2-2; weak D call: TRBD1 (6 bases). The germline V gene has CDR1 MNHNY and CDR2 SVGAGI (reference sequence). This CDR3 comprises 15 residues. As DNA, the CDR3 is TGTGCCAGTAGTTACGGGGCAGGGGTCGCCGGGAAGCTGTTTTTT. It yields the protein CASSYGAGVAGKLFF.

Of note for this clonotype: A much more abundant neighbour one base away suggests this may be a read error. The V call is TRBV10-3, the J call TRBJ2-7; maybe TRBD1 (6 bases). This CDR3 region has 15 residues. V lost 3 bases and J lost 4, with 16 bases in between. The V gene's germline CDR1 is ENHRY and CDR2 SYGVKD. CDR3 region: CAISEGQIRYYEQYF. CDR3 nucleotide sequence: TGTGCCATCAGTGAAGGACAGATAAGGTATTACGAGCAGTACTTC.

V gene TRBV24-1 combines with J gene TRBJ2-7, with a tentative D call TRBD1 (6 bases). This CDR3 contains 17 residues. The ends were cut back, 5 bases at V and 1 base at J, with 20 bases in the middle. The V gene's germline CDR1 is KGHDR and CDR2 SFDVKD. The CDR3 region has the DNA TGTGCCACCAGTGTACGAATTAACCGGGACAAATCCTACGAGCAGTACTTC. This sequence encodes CATSVRINRDKSYEQYF.

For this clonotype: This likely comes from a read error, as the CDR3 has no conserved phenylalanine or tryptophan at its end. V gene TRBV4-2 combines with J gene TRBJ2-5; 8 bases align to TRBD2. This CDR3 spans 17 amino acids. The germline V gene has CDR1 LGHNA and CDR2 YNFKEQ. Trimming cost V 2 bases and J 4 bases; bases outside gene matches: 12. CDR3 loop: CASSQTGTRNVPETQYL. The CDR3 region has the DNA TGTGCCAGCAGCCAAACCGGGACTAGGAATGTTCCAGAGACCCAGTACTTG.

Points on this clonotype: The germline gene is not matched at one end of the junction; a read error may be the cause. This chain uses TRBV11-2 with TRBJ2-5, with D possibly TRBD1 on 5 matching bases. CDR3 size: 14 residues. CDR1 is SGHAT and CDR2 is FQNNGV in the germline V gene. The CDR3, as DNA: TGTGCCAGCATCTTAGGGTTCAGGGTTGAGACCCATTACTTC. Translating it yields CASILGFRVETHYF.

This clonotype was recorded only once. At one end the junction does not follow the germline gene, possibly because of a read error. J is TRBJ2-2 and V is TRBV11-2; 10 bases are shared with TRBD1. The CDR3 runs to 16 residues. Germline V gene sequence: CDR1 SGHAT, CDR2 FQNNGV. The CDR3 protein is CVSSFPGQGNTRGLFF. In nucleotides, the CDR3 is TGTGTCAGCAGCTTCCCGGGACAGGGGAACACCAGGGGGCTGTTTTTT.

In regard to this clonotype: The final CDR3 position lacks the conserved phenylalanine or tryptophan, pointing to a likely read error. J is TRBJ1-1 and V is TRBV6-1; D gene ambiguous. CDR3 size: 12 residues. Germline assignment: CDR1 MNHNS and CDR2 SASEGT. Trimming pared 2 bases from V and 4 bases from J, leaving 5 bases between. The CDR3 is CASSELGTEAFL. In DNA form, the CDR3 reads TGTGCCAGCAGTGAACTGGGCACTGAAGCTTTCCTT.

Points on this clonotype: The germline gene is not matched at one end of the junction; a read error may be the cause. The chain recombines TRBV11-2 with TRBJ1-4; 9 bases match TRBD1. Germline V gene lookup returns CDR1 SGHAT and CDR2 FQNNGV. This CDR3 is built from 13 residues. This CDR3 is CDSRDRDHEKLFF. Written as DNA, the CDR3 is TGTGACAGCAGGGACAGGGACCATGAAAAATTGTTTTTT.

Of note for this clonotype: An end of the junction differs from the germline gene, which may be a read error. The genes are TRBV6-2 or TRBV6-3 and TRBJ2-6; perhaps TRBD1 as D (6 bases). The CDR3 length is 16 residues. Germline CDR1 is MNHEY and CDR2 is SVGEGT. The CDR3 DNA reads TGTGCCAGCAAGGGCAGGTTTCCTTCAGGGGTCAACGTCCTGACTTTC. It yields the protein CASKGRFPSGVNVLTF.

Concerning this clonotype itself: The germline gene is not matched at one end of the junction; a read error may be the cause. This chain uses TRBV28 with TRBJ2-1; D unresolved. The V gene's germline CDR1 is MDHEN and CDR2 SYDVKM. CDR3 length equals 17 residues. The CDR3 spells CASSLPQVFFSYNEQFF. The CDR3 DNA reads TGTGCCAGCAGTTTGCCTCAGGTGTTTTTCTCCTACAATGAGCAATTCTTC.

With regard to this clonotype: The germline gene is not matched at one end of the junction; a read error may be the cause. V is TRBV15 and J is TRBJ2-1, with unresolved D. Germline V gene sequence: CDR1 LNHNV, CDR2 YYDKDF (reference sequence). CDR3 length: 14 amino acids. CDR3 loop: CATSGDRNGREQFF. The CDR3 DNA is TGTGCCACCAGCGGAGATCGCAACGGGCGGGAGCAGTTCTTC.